The T cell receptor beta chain described here comes from a study of T cells after yellow fever vaccination. Study-level information: The authors prepared low-cell-number fractions using SMART-Seq v4 Ultra Low Input.

A 5'RACE template-switching step, the method used to make TCR cDNA, added a universal primer site and UMIs. MiXCR, run by TCRdb on the 5' RACE reads, gives a single entry per CDR3 protein. The sample contains about 96,000 distinct CDR3 sequences, approximately 9% of which appear only once. This CDR3 spans 16 amino acids. Germline CDR1 and CDR2: MNHEY and SVGEGT. J was trimmed by 8 bases and V by 3 bases; bases with no gene match: 10. This clonotype rates as medium-sized. General study points: Once the booster was given, most primary-vaccination clones reappeared, at about 96% for CD4 and 85% to 90% for CD8. The CD4 and CD8 compartments had a small share of their clonotypes in common.

The sample was CD8+ T cells not binding an NS4B(214-222) dextramer, sorted from PBMCs, taken roughly 15 days after the first yellow fever vaccination. The chain recombines TRBV6-2 or TRBV6-3 with TRBJ2-2, with 9 bases matching TRBD1. The TCR originated in a man aged 18 to 30 who received the YFV17D yellow fever vaccine. The CDR3 nucleotides are TGTGCCAGCAGTTATGGGACAGGGCGAGCGACAGGGGAGCTGTTTTTT. It is translated as CASSYGTGRATGELFF.